This is a list of T cell receptor beta chains from one sample in a study of cytomegalovirus exposure and HLA in healthy donors. Assay: immunoSEQ multiplex PCR; the TCRdb copy retains only in-frame clones and omits some. The table has about 92,000 clones, roughly 81% seen once. The sequencing input was PBMCs. All receptors come from a woman aged 18-29 years in good health and CMV-seropositive. The CDR3 runs from the conserved cysteine through the conserved F or W. D genes are given only for firm matches. Some rows have no size entry. The others give once, few or many, or a class for an expanded clone.

v_gene,abundance,j_gene,d_gene,CDR3nt,CDR3aa
TRBV15,-,TRBJ2-7,TRBD2,TGTGCCACCAGCTCCCATAGCGGGAGTCTTATCTACGAGCAGTACTTC,CATSSHSGSLIYEQYF
TRBV6-5,-,TRBJ1-1,-,TGTGCCAGCAGTGTTCTAAGGAACACTGAAGCTTTCTTT,CASSVLRNTEAFF
TRBV19,-,TRBJ1-5,-,TGTGCCAGTAGTATTACAGCCCATAGCAATCAGCCCCAGCATTTT,CASSITAHSNQPQHF
TRBV12-5,-,TRBJ2-7,-,TGTGCTAGTGGTTTGCGTGGCAGGGCGTCTGAAGAGCAGTACTTC,CASGLRGRASEEQYF
TRBV28,once,TRBJ1-5,-,TGTGCCAGCAGTTTCGTTACAGGGTATAGCAATCAGCCCCAGCATTTT,CASSFVTGYSNQPQHF
TRBV30,-,TRBJ2-1,TRBD2,TGTGCCTGGAGTGTGAGTAGCGGGCGCAATGAGCAGTTCTTC,CAWSVSSGRNEQFF
TRBV15,once,TRBJ2-5,TRBD1,TGTGCCACCAGCGCTGCGACCGGGACAGGGGTGGAGACCCAGTACTTC,CATSAATGTGVETQYF
TRBV9,-,TRBJ2-6,-,TGTGCCAGCAGCGGTGGGGCGTCGGACTCTGGGGCCAACGTCCTGACTTTC,CASSGGASDSGANVLTF
TRBV25-1,-,TRBJ1-1,-,TGTGCCAGCAGTGAATTTAACAGGTCGACTGAAGCTTTCTTT,CASSEFNRSTEAFF
TRBV4-1,-,TRBJ2-2,-,TGCGCCAGCAGCAACTTGGGCCTAGCGTACGGAGCCACCGGGGAGCTGTTTTTT,CASSNLGLAYGATGELFF
TRBV9,-,TRBJ2-3,-,TGTGCCAGCAGCGTAGTGGGGTCTGCGGGAGATACGCAGTATTTT,CASSVVGSAGDTQYF
TRBV6-5,-,TRBJ2-7,TRBD1,TGTGCCAGCAGTTACGGCTTTAACAGGGGCTACGAGCAGTACTTC,CASSYGFNRGYEQYF
TRBV5-1,once,TRBJ1-4,-,TGCGCCAGCAGCCCCAACCCACAGAACCTCGGTGAAAAACTGTTTTTT,CASSPNPQNLGEKLFF
TRBV18,-,TRBJ2-7,TRBD2,TGTGCCAGCTCACCACCGTCTAGCGGGCGAATAGGCGAGCAGTACTTC,CASSPPSSGRIGEQYF
TRBV2,-,TRBJ1-2,TRBD1,TGTGCCACCGAGGGACAGTCCTATGGCTACACCTTC,CATEGQSYGYTF
TRBV5-4,few,TRBJ2-5,TRBD2,TGTGCCAGCAGCTCCAGGACTAGCGGGGGCGGTGAGACCCAGTACTTC,CASSSRTSGGGETQYF
TRBV5-1,-,TRBJ2-2,-,TGCGCCAGCAGCCCCCAGAACACCGGGGAGCTGTTTTTT,CASSPQNTGELFF
TRBV25-1,-,TRBJ2-7,-,TGTGCCAGCAGTCGACGAGGGGGCGAGCAGTACTTC,CASSRRGGEQYF
TRBV10-3,-,TRBJ2-2,-,TGTGCCATCAGTGATACTCTGACAGGGAGGACCGGGGAGCTGTTTTTT,CAISDTLTGRTGELFF
TRBV6-5,-,TRBJ2-5,TRBD2,TGTGCCAGCAGTTCAGCGGGGGAATTAGAGACCCAGTACTTC,CASSSAGELETQYF
TRBV5-6,-,TRBJ2-1,TRBD1,TGTGCCAGCAACACGGGACAGGGAGGCTCTTCCTTATACAATGAGCAGTTCTTC,CASNTGQGGSSLYNEQFF
TRBV13,-,TRBJ2-1,-,TGTGCCAGCAGCTTAAGGGAGCCAGCGGGGCAGTTCTTC,CASSLREPAGQFF
TRBV4-1,-,TRBJ2-7,TRBD2,TGCGCCAGCAGCCAAGTTAGCGGGAGCCACGAGCAGTACTTC,CASSQVSGSHEQYF
TRBV19,-,TRBJ1-2,TRBD1,TGTGCCAGTAGTCCGCCGGGACAGCGTGACTACACCTTC,CASSPPGQRDYTF
TRBV29-1,-,TRBJ2-5,-,TGCAGCGTCCAAGCGCCGGAGACCCAGTACTTC,CSVQAPETQYF
TRBV27,-,TRBJ2-5,TRBD2,TGTGCCAGCAGTTCTTCCTTAGCGGGAGGGCCAGAGACCCAGTACTTC,CASSSSLAGGPETQYF
TRBV5-4,-,TRBJ2-5,TRBD2,TGTGCCAGCAGCCAAGGATTAGCGGGGGCCCAGGAGACCCAGTACTTC,CASSQGLAGAQETQYF
TRBV6-5,once,TRBJ2-5,TRBD1,TGTGCCAGCAGCGCCGACAGGGTTGAGACCCAGTACTTC,CASSADRVETQYF
TRBV27,-,TRBJ2-2,-,TGTGCCAGCAGTCCGTCCCGCACCGGGGAGCTGTTTTTT,CASSPSRTGELFF
TRBV29-1,-,TRBJ1-1,-,TGCAGCGTTGAAGATCTAGGACAGTCCATTATGAACACTGAAGCTTTCTTT,CSVEDLGQSIMNTEAFF
TRBV5-8,-,TRBJ2-2,TRBD2,TGTGCCAGCAGCTCCCCAGGGACTAGCGGGAAAGGCGGGGAGCTGTTTTTT,CASSSPGTSGKGGELFF
TRBV4-1,-,TRBJ2-5,-,TGCGCCAGCTCTTCCTTAACTAGGCAATTGGGGACCCAGTACTTC,CASSSLTRQLGTQYF
TRBV19,-,TRBJ2-7,TRBD2,TGTGCCAGTAGTTGGGTAGCGGGGTACGAGCAGTACTTC,CASSWVAGYEQYF
TRBV6-1,-,TRBJ1-2,-,TGTGCCAGCAGTGAAGCGCTTGGCCTCATCTATGGCTACACCTTC,CASSEALGLIYGYTF
TRBV10-3,-,TRBJ2-1,-,TGTGCCATCAGTGAGACTGGGGGGGGCGATGAGCAGTTCTTC,CAISETGGGDEQFF
TRBV28,-,TRBJ1-5,-,TGTGCCAGCAGTGTTCTCTCCTATCAGCCCCAGCATTTT,CASSVLSYQPQHF
TRBV30,-,TRBJ1-3,-,TGTGCCTGGAGTGCCGGGACAAAAGCTGGAAACACCATATATTTT,CAWSAGTKAGNTIYF
TRBV12-5,-,TRBJ1-2,TRBD1,TGTGCTAGTGGACCGAGGGACAGGAGATCGTTGTCGGATGGCTACACCTTC,CASGPRDRRSLSDGYTF
TRBV6-4,-,TRBJ2-1,-,TGTGCCAGCGCGACAGGGGAGCGGGGTGAGCAGTTCTTC,CASATGERGEQFF
TRBV27,-,TRBJ2-7,-,TGTGCCAGCAGCACAGGACAGAGCTCCTACGAGCAGTACTTC,CASSTGQSSYEQYF